Following are 15 T cell receptor beta chains from one sample sequenced in a study of cytomegalovirus exposure and HLA in healthy donors. Use of 60 Vbeta and 13 Jbeta primers characterized the PCR. Profiling relied on immunoSEQ multiplex PCR, and the TCRdb table lists in-frame clones only, not all of them. Of 100,000 to 120,000 clones listed, over 60% are singletons. The sequencing input was PBMCs. The receptors were gathered from a woman aged 25 to 39 in good health and CMV-seronegative.

V usage is TRBV28 and J usage is TRBJ2-7, with 7 positions matching TRBD1. V was clipped by 5 bases and J by 3 bases; unmatched bases: 7. The CDR3 totals 14 residues. CDR1 and CDR2 (germline): MDHEN, SYDVKM. This CDR3 is CASSATGYGYEQYF. The CDR3, as DNA: TGTGCCAGCAGTGCGACAGGGTATGGCTACGAGCAGTACTTC.

This chain connects TRBV4-1 to TRBJ1-1; D not resolved. The CDR3 loop spans 14 amino acids. CDR1 and CDR2 (germline): MGHRA, YSYEKL. V was clipped by 5 bases and J by 7 bases, with 17 bases between them. The CDR3 bases are TGCGCCAGCAGCACTATTGCGGAGTCGGTTGAAGCTTTCTTT. Protein: CASSTIAESVEAFF.

The chain combines TRBV27 with TRBJ1-5, with D possibly TRBD1 on 6 matching bases. Looked up from germline, CDR1 is MNHEY and CDR2 is SMNVEV (reference sequence). The CDR3 covers 15 residues. V was clipped by 4 bases and J by 2 bases, with 12 bases between them. CDR3 DNA sequence: TGTGCCAGCAGTTCTCAGGGGCTCGGCAATCAGCCCCAGCATTTT. This gives the protein CASSSQGLGNQPQHF.

The chain carries TRBV6-5 and TRBJ2-5; possible D gene TRBD1, 5 bases. V was clipped by 11 bases and J by 5 bases, with 15 bases between them. The CDR3 consists of 12 residues. The V gene's germline CDR1 is MNHEY and CDR2 SVGAGI. Written as DNA, the CDR3 is TGTGCCGCTAAGGGGTTCACGGAGACCCAGTACTTC. Protein product: CAAKGFTETQYF.

The chain links TRBV6-5 to TRBJ2-1, with a weak D call TRBD2 (6 bases). Looked up from germline, CDR1 is MNHEY and CDR2 is SVGAGI. CDR3 length: 14 residues. Trimming took off 6 bases at V and 5 bases at J, with 14 bases between the two ends. DNA for the CDR3: TGTGCCAGCAGGCGGGACTCTTTGAACAATGAGCAGTTCTTC. Translating gives CASRRDSLNNEQFF.

This chain uses TRBV27 with TRBJ2-7; the match to TRBD2 covers 9 bases. This CDR3 is built from 14 residues. V shed 6 bases and J 4 bases; nucleotides not matched to a gene: 7. Germline V gene data show CDR1 as MNHEY and CDR2 as SMNVEV (reference sequence). CDR3 protein: CASSRREGLYEQYF. The CDR3 region has the DNA TGTGCCAGCAGCCGGCGGGAGGGGTTGTACGAGCAGTACTTC.

The table lists this clone with a few counts. This sequence joins TRBV28 and TRBJ1-1; maybe TRBD1 (6 bases). The CDR3 spans 14 residues. CDR1 and CDR2 from the germline V gene are MDHEN and SYDVKM. The V end lost 5 bases, the J end lost 0 bases, and 10 bases lay between the germline ends. The CDR3 DNA follows: TGTGCCAGCAGTACAGGGTTTCTGAACACTGAAGCTTTCTTT. This codes for CASSTGFLNTEAFF.

This clone was counted a few times. This chain joins TRBV14 and TRBJ2-1; D uncertain. V lost 0 bases and J 2 bases, leaving 11 bases between the germline ends. This CDR3 spans 16 amino acids. Germline V gene sequence: CDR1 SGHDN, CDR2 FVKESK. CDR3 nucleotide sequence: TGTGCCAGCAGCCAAGATCCCGCGAATGCCTACAATGAGCAGTTCTTC. As protein: CASSQDPANAYNEQFF.

The chain uses TRBV5-1 and TRBJ2-7; weak D call: TRBD1 (6 bases). The CDR3 runs to 13 residues. V was cut by 4 bases and J by 2 bases, with 10 bases left in between. Germline V gene sequence: CDR1 SGHRS, CDR2 YFSETQ. In DNA, the CDR3 is TGCGCCAGCAGCACGACAGGCACCTACGAGCAGTACTTC. Its protein is CASSTTGTYEQYF.

This clone was counted a few times. The gene calls are TRBV18 and TRBJ1-3; 7 bases line up with TRBD1. Trimming at V came to 2 bases and at J to 2 bases, leaving 3 bases not matched to a gene. CDR1 is KGHSH, CDR2 LQKENI, per germline. This CDR3 comprises 15 residues. For the CDR3, the DNA is TGTGCCAGCTCACCATATGACAGGGCTGGAAACACCATATATTTT. It codes for CASSPYDRAGNTIYF.

This clone was counted only a few times. The gene calls are TRBV7-9 and TRBJ1-1; no clear D gene. The germline V and J ends were trimmed by 3 bases and 0 bases, with 5 bases remaining between them. The CDR3 is 13 residues long. Germline CDR1 SEHNR, CDR2 FQNEAQ (reference sequence). CDR3 protein: CASSFSVNTEAFF. In DNA, the CDR3 is TGTGCCAGCAGCTTTTCAGTGAACACTGAAGCTTTCTTT.

In its sample, this clone was seen a few times. The chain is built from TRBV7-2 and TRBJ2-2; 8 nucleotides agree with TRBD2. Trimming at V came to 5 bases and at J to 9 bases, leaving 14 bases not matched to a gene. There are 16 residues in the CDR3. The V gene's germline CDR1 is SGHTA and CDR2 FQGNSA. The CDR3 loop reads CASSEMVAGPLRELFF. As DNA, the CDR3 is TGTGCCAGCAGCGAGATGGTAGCGGGGCCCCTCCGGGAGCTGTTTTTT.

The gene calls are TRBV10-3 and TRBJ2-7, with D unclear. The length of the CDR3 is 14 residues. Germline CDR1 is ENHRY and CDR2 is SYGVKD. V gave up 6 bases and J gave up 3 bases, with 15 bases separating them. The CDR3 protein is CAIRAQAAYYEQYF. Written as DNA, the CDR3 is TGTGCCATCAGGGCCCAGGCCGCCTACTACGAGCAGTACTTC.

This chain joins TRBV4-1 and TRBJ2-5, with no clear D. The CDR3 is 13 amino acids. Germline values: CDR1 MGHRA, CDR2 YSYEKL. V gave up 2 bases and J gave up 4 bases, with 8 bases separating them. DNA for the CDR3: TGCGCCAGCAGCCAAACCAGAGGAGAGACCCAGTACTTC. It encodes CASSQTRGETQYF.

The J gene is TRBJ2-3, the V gene TRBV5-1, with TRBD2 matching 10 bases. CDR1 is SGHRS and CDR2 is YFSETQ in the germline V gene. CDR3 length: 15 amino acids. V was pared by 4 bases and J by 0 bases, with 2 bases of the junction left unmatched. CDR3 loop: CASSLAGASTDTQYF. The DNA of the CDR3 is TGCGCCAGCAGCCTAGCGGGGGCAAGCACAGATACGCAGTATTTT.